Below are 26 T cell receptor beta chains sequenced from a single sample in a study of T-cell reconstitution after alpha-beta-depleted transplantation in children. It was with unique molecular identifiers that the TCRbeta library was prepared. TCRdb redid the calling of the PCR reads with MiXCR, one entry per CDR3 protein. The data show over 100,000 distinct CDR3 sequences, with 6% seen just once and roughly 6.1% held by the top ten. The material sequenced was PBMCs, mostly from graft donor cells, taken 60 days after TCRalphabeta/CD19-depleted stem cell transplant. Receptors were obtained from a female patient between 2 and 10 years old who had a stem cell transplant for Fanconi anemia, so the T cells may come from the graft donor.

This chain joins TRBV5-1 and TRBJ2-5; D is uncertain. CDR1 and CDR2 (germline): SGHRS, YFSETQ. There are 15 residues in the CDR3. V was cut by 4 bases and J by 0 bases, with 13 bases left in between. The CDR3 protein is CASSEGPENQETQYF. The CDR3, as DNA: TGCGCCAGCAGCGAAGGCCCCGAGAACCAAGAGACCCAGTACTTC. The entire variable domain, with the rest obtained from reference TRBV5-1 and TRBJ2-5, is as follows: KAGVTQTPRYLIKTRGQQVTLSCSPISGHRSVSWYQQTPGQGLQFLFEYFSETQRNKGNFPGRFSGRQFSNSRSEMNVSTLELGDSALYLCASSEGPENQETQYFGPGTRLLVL.

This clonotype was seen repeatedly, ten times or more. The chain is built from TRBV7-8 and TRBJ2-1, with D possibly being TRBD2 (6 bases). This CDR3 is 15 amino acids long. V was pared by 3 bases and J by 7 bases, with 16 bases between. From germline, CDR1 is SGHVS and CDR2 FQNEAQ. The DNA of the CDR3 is TGTGCCAGCAGCTTCGGTGCGCTAGCGAGTAATGAGCAGTTCTTC. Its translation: CASSFGALASNEQFF.

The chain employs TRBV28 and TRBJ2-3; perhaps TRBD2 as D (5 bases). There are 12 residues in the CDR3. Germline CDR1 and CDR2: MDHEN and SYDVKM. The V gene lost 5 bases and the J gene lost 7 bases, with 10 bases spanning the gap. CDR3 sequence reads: CASSETINTQYF. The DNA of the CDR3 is TGTGCCAGCAGTGAGACTATTAATACGCAGTATTTT.

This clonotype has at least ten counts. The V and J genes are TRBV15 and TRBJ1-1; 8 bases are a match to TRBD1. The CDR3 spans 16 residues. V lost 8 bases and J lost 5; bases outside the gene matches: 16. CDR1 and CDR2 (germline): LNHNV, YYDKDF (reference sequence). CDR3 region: CATERPGTGIRTEAFF. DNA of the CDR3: TGTGCCACCGAGCGTCCCGGGACAGGTATAAGGACTGAAGCTTTCTTT.

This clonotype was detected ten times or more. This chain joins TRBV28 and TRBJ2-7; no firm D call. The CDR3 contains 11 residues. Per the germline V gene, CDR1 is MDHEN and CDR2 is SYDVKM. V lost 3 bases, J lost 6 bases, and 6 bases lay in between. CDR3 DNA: TGTGCCAGCAGTTTGGTCGCCGAGCAGTACTTC. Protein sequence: CASSLVAEQYF. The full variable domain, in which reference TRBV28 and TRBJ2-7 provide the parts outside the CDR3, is DVKVTQSSRYLVKRTGEKVFLECVQDMDHENMFWYRQDPGLGLRLIYFSYDVKMKEKGDIPEGYSVSREKKERFSLILESASTNQTSMYLCASSLVAEQYFGPGTRLTVT.

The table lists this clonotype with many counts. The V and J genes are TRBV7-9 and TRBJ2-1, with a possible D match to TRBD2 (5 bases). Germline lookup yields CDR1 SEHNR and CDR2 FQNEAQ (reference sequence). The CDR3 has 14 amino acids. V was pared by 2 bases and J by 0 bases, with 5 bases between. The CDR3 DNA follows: TGTGCCAGCAGCTTAACTAGCTCCTACAATGAGCAGTTCTTC. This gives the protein CASSLTSSYNEQFF.

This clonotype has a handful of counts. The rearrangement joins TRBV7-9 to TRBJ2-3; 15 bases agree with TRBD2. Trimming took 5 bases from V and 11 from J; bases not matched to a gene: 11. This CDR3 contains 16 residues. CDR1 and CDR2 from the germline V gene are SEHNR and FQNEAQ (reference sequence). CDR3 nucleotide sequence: TGTGCCAGCAGCCCGATCAGGGGACTAGCGGGAGGTTTGCAGTATTTT. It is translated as CASSPIRGLAGGLQYF. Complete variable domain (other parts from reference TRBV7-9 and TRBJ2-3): DTGVSQNPRHKITKRGQNVTFRCDPISEHNRLYWYRQTLGQGPEFLTYFQNEAQLEKSRLLSDRFSAERPKGSFSTLEIQRTEQGDSAMYLCASSPIRGLAGGLQYFGPGTRLTVL.

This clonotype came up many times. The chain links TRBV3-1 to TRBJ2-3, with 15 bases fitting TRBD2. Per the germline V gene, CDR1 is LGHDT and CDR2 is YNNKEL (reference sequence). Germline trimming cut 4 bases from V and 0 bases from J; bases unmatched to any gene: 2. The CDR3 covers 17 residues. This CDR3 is CASSRTSGRASTDTQYF. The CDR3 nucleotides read TGTGCCAGCAGCCGGACTAGCGGGAGGGCAAGCACAGATACGCAGTATTTT.

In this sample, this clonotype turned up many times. The CDR3 DNA follows: TGCAGTGCTCCCCCTAGCTTTCTGACAGATACGCAGTATTTT. This codes for CSAPPSFLTDTQYF. The V call is TRBV20-1, the J call TRBJ2-3; weak D call: TRBD2 (5 bases). CDR1 and CDR2 (germline): DFQATT, SNEGSKA (reference sequence). V was trimmed by 5 bases and J by 3 bases, leaving 15 bases between them. The CDR3 sequence is 14 residues long.

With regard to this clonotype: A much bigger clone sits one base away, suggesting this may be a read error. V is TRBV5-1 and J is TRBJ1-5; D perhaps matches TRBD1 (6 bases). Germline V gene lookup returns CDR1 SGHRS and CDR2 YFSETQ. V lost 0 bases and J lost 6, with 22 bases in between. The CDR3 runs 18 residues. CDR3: CASSLGDTLPRGAQPQHF. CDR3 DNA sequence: TGCGCCAGCAGCTTGGGGGACACGCTTCCTAGGGGCGCTCAGCCCCAGCATTTT.

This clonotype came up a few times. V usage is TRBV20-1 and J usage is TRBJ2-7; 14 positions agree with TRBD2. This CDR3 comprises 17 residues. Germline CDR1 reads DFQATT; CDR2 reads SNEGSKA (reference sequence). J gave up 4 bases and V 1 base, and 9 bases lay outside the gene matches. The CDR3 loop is CSARVLRTSGGLYEQYF. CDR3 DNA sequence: TGCAGTGCTAGAGTCCTTAGGACTAGCGGGGGGTTATACGAGCAGTACTTC.

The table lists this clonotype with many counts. The chain's CDR3 is CASTKGETYEQYF. The DNA for the CDR3 is TGTGCCAGCACCAAGGGAGAGACCTACGAGCAGTACTTC. The rearrangement joins TRBV2 to TRBJ2-7, with D perhaps matching TRBD2 (5 bases). The V and J ends lost 7 bases and 2 bases respectively, with 12 bases between them. Germline assignment: CDR1 SNHLY and CDR2 FYNNEI. The CDR3 length is 13 residues.

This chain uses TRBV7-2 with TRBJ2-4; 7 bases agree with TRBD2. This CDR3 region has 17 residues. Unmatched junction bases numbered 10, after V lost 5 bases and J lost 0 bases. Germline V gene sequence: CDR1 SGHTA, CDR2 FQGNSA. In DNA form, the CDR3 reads TGTGCCAGCAGCCCGACGACTAGCCTAGTAGCCAAAAACATTCAGTACTTC. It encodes CASSPTTSLVAKNIQYF. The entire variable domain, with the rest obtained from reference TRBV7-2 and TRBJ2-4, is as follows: GAGVSQSPSNKVTEKGKDVELRCDPISGHTALYWYRQSLGQGLEFLIYFQGNSAPDKSGLPSDRFSAERTGGSVSTLTIQRTQQEDSAVYLCASSPTTSLVAKNIQYFGAGTRLSVL.

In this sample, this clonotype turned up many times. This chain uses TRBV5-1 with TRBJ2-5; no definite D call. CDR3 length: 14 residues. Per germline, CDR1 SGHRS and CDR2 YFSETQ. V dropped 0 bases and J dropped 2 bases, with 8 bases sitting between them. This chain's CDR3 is CASSLEVQQETQYF. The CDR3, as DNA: TGCGCCAGCAGCTTGGAGGTACAGCAAGAGACCCAGTACTTC.

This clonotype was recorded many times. The CDR3 DNA sequence: TGTGCCAGCAGCACGGGACTAGATATTTCCTACAATGAGCAGTTCTTC. Its translation: CASSTGLDISYNEQFF. The V gene is TRBV7-2, the J gene TRBJ2-1; 8 nucleotides match TRBD2. This CDR3 is built from 16 residues. J gave up 1 base and V 5 bases, and 7 bases lay outside the gene matches. Germline V gives CDR1 SGHTA, CDR2 FQGNSA.

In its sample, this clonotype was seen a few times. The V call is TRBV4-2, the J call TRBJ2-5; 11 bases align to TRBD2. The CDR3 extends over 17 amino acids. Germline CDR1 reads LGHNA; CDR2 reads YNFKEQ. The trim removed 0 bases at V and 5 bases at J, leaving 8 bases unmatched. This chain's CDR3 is CASSQDKLAGGGETQYF. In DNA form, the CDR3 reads TGTGCCAGCAGCCAAGATAAGCTAGCGGGGGGCGGCGAGACCCAGTACTTC.

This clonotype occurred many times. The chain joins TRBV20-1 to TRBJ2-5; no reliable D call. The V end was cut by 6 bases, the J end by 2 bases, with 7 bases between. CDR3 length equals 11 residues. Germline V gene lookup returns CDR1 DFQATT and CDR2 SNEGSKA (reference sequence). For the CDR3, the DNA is TGCAGTGCCGCAGAACAAGAGACCCAGTACTTC. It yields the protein CSAAEQETQYF.

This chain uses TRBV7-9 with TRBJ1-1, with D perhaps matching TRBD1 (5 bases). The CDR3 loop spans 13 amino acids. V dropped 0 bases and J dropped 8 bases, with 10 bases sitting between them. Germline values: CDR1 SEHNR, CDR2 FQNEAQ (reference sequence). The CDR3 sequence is CASSLAKWGEAFF. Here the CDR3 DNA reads TGTGCCAGCAGCTTAGCGAAATGGGGGGAAGCTTTCTTT.

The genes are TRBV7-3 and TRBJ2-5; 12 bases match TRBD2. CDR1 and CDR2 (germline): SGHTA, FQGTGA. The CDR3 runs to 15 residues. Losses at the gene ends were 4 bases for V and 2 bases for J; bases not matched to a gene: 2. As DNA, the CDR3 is TGTGCCAGCAGCTCTAGCGGGAGGGCACAAGAGACCCAGTACTTC. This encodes CASSSSGRAQETQYF.

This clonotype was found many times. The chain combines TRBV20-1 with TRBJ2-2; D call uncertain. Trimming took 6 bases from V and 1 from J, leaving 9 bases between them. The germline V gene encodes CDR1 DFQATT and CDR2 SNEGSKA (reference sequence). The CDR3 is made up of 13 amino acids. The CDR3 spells CSAPTRNTGELFF. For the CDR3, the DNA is TGCAGTGCGCCGACGAGGAACACCGGGGAGCTGTTTTTT.

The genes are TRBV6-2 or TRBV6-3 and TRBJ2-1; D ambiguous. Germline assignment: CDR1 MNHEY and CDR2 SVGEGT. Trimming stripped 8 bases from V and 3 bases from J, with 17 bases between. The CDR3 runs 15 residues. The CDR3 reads CASSVVDPNYNEQFF. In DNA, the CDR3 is TGTGCCAGCTCTGTTGTGGATCCTAACTACAATGAGCAGTTCTTC.

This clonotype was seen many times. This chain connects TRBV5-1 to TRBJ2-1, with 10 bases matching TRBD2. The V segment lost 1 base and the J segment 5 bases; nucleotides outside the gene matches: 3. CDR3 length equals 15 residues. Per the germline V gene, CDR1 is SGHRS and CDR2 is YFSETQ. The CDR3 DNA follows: TGCGCCAGCAGCTTGAGCGGGAGGGCCGACAATGAGCAGTTCTTC. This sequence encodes CASSLSGRADNEQFF.

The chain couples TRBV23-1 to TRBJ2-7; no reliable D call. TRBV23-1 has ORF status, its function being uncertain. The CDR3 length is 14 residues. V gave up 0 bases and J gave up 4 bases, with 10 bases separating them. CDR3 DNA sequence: TGCGCCAGCAGTCAATCGAACCCCCCTTACGAGCAGTACTTC. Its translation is CASSQSNPPYEQYF.

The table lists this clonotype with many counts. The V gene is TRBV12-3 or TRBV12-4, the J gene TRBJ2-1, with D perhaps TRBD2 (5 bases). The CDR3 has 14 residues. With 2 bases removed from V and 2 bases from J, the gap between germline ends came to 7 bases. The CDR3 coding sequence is TGTGCCAGCAGTTTACCCGGGACCTACAATGAGCAGTTCTTC. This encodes CASSLPGTYNEQFF.

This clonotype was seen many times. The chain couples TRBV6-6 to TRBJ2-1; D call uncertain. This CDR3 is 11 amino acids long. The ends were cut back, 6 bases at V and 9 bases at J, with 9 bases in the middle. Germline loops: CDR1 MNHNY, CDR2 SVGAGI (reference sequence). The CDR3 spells CASSLHSEQFF. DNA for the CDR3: TGTGCCAGCAGCCTCCACAGTGAGCAGTTCTTC.

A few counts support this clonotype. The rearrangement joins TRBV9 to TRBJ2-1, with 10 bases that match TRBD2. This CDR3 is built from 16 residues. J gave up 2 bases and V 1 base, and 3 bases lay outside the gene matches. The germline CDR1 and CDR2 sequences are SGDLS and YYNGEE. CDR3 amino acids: CASSVLAGGAYNEQFF. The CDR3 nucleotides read TGTGCCAGCAGCGTATTAGCGGGAGGCGCCTACAATGAGCAGTTCTTC.